The 29 T cell receptor beta chains listed next were all sequenced from one sample in a study of T cells in tumors after PD-1 blockade. The method was immunoSEQ multiplex PCR; TCRdb's version includes in-frame clones alone and lacks a portion of them. The sample carries about 7,700 clones, roughly two thirds recorded once. Source: tumor tissue, taken after anti-PD-1 treatment. Source of these receptors: a human donor with basal cell carcinoma.

The chain recombines TRBV21-1 with TRBJ2-7; TRBD2, the table's D call, was not compared with the DNA. TRBV21-1 is a known pseudogene. The CDR3 has 13 residues. The DNA of the CDR3 is TGTGCCAGCCGGTCGGGTATCTCCTACGAGCAGTACTTC. It specifies CASRSGISYEQYF.

This chain connects TRBV29-1 to TRBJ2-5; D may be TRBD1 (6 bases). Trimming removed 8 bases at V and 1 base at J, with 14 bases between. The length of the CDR3 is 13 residues. Germline values: CDR1 SQVTM, CDR2 ANQGSEA. The CDR3: CSSRQVAQETQYF. As DNA, the CDR3 is TGCAGCTCTCGACAGGTAGCCCAAGAGACCCAGTACTTC.

The chain is built from TRBV4-2 and TRBJ1-6; 8 bases match TRBD1. CDR1 and CDR2 from the germline V gene are LGHNA and YNFKEQ. This CDR3 comprises 18 residues. Trimming at V came to 4 bases and at J to 2 bases, leaving 10 bases not matched to a gene. The CDR3 is CASSLRTPGGAYNSPLHF. The CDR3 DNA is TGTGCCAGCAGCCTTCGCACTCCAGGGGGCGCCTATAATTCACCCCTCCACTTT.

This sequence joins TRBV7-9 and TRBJ2-5; D is uncertain. V was pared by 4 bases and J by 5 bases, with 29 bases between. The length of the CDR3 is 19 residues. The germline V gene encodes CDR1 SEHNR and CDR2 FQNEAQ (reference sequence). The DNA for the CDR3 is TGTGCCAGCAGCTACAACTCGGGTCCAACCCCCACCCCGGGCGAGACCCAGTACTTC. Translation: CASSYNSGPTPTPGETQYF.

The chain uses TRBV19 and TRBJ1-1; D is undetermined. The V end was cut by 9 bases, the J end by 1 base, with 12 bases between. The CDR3 is 13 residues long. Germline V gene lookup returns CDR1 LNHDA and CDR2 SQIVND (reference sequence). CDR3 nucleotides: TGTGCCAGCCTAAGGGTCGGGAACACTGAAGCTTTCTTT. It yields the protein CASLRVGNTEAFF.

This chain links TRBV11-3 with TRBJ2-5, with D tentatively TRBD1 (5 bases). V was clipped by 5 bases and J by 4 bases, with 11 bases between them. Per germline, CDR1 SGHNT and CDR2 YENEEA. The CDR3 sequence is 13 residues long. The CDR3 DNA is TGTGCCAGCAGCCGCCTCAGGGCAGAGACCCAGTACTTC. It translates to CASSRLRAETQYF.

The V gene is TRBV2, the J gene TRBJ2-1; TRBD1 agrees at 7 bases. CDR3 length equals 15 residues. Per germline, CDR1 SNHLY and CDR2 FYNNEI. Trimming removed 1 base from V and 1 base from J; junction bases left unmatched: 1. CDR3 DNA: TGTGCCAGCAGTGAAGACAGGGGATCCTACAATGAGCAGTTCTTC. This gives the protein CASSEDRGSYNEQFF.

The chain combines TRBV5-1 with TRBJ2-1, with D perhaps given as TRBD1 or TRBD2 (5 bases each). Germline loops: CDR1 SGHRS, CDR2 YFSETQ. V was trimmed by 7 bases and J by 2 bases, leaving 28 bases between them. The length of the CDR3 is 19 residues. This CDR3 reads CASGRPLGPSGRAYNEQFF. CDR3 DNA: TGCGCCAGCGGACGGCCTTTGGGGCCCAGCGGAAGGGCCTACAATGAGCAGTTCTTC.

V is TRBV6-5 and J is TRBJ2-1, with TRBD2 matching 11 bases. V lost 5 bases and J lost 3; bases outside the gene matches: 0. There are 14 residues in the CDR3. CDR1 and CDR2 from the germline V gene are MNHEY and SVGAGI. The CDR3 coding sequence is TGTGCCAGCAGTCTAGCGGGGGGCTACAATGAGCAGTTCTTC. As protein: CASSLAGGYNEQFF.

This clone was seen a few times. The chain uses TRBV7-9 and TRBJ1-1, with D possibly TRBD1 on 5 matching bases. CDR1 is SEHNR, CDR2 FQNEAQ, per germline (reference sequence). V dropped 7 bases and J dropped 5 bases, with 20 bases sitting between them. The CDR3 sequence is 15 residues long. This CDR3 reads CASTAGAGYYTEAFF. In DNA, the CDR3 is TGTGCCAGCACCGCTGGGGCTGGGTATTATACTGAAGCTTTCTTT. Supplemented by reference TRBV7-9 and TRBJ1-1, the full variable domain reads DTGVSQNPRHKITKRGQNVTFRCDPISEHNRLYWYRQTLGQGPEFLTYFQNEAQLEKSRLLSDRFSAERPKGSFSTLEIQRTEQGDSAMYLCASTAGAGYYTEAFFGQGTRLTVV.

This clone was counted between two and nine times. For the CDR3, the DNA is TGTGCCAGCAGCTTAGCAGCAGGGATGAACACTGAAGCTTTCTTT. Protein sequence: CASSLAAGMNTEAFF. The chain uses TRBV11-3 and TRBJ1-1, with D possibly being TRBD1 (5 bases). V was clipped by 1 base and J by 0 bases, with 9 bases between them. The CDR3 length is 15 residues. Germline lookup yields CDR1 SGHNT and CDR2 YENEEA.

The rearrangement links TRBV28 to TRBJ2-7, with D perhaps matching TRBD1 (7 bases). The germline gives CDR1 MDHEN, CDR2 SYDVKM. This CDR3 spans 15 amino acids. V dropped 6 bases and J dropped 3 bases, with 18 bases sitting between them. The CDR3 DNA reads TGTGCCAGCAGCCCCCTTAGGAGGGGGCACTACGAGCAGTACTTC. It codes for CASSPLRRGHYEQYF.

With regard to this clone: A clone one base away is much larger, so this may be a read error. The chain couples TRBV7-9 to TRBJ1-6; 7 bases are shared with TRBD1. The junction had 2 bases not matched to a gene; V was cut back by 5 bases and J by 10 bases. CDR3 size: 12 residues. Germline CDR1 reads SEHNR; CDR2 reads FQNEAQ (reference sequence). CDR3 sequence: CASSQGESPLHF. CDR3 nucleotide sequence: TGTGCCAGCAGCCAGGGGGAGTCACCCCTCCACTTT. The full variable domain, with the rest looked up from reference TRBV7-9 and TRBJ1-6, is DTGVSQNPRHKITKRGQNVTFRCDPISEHNRLYWYRQTLGQGPEFLTYFQNEAQLEKSRLLSDRFSAERPKGSFSTLEIQRTEQGDSAMYLCASSQGESPLHFGNGTRLTVT.

The gene calls are TRBV20-1 and TRBJ1-2; no clear D gene. CDR3 length equals 11 residues. Trimming stripped 7 bases from V and 4 bases from J, with 10 bases between. Germline CDR1 DFQATT, CDR2 SNEGSKA (reference sequence). The DNA for the CDR3 is TGCAGTGTTTTAGATGCCTATGGCTACACCTTC. Translating it yields CSVLDAYGYTF.

This clone was observed a single time. The junction does not match germline at one end; this may be a read error. The V call is TRBV29-1, the J call TRBJ1-1; a possible D gene is TRBD1 (5 bases). From germline, CDR1 is SQVTM and CDR2 ANQGSEA. The CDR3 covers 13 residues. This CDR3 reads CGVEDGTSEIAFF. In DNA, the CDR3 is TGCGGCGTTGAAGATGGGACCTCCGAAATAGCTTTCTTT.

The V and J genes are TRBV7-9 and TRBJ2-3; TRBD2 aligns across 8 bases. Germline loops: CDR1 SEHNR, CDR2 FQNEAQ (reference sequence). The CDR3 consists of 16 residues. J gave up 3 bases and V 1 base, and 6 bases lay outside the gene matches. CDR3 nucleotides: TGTGCCAGCAGCTTAGGGTCGGGAGGGCCGACAGATACGCAGTATTTT. As protein: CASSLGSGGPTDTQYF.

Within the sample, this clone is medium-sized. The rearrangement joins TRBV5-4 to TRBJ2-7; TRBD2 matches at 7 bases. The CDR3 has 15 residues. Germline CDR1 and CDR2: SGHNT and YYREEE (reference sequence). J was trimmed by 1 base and V by 0 bases; bases with no gene match: 4. This CDR3 is CASSLEASGSYEQYF. DNA of the CDR3: TGTGCCAGCAGCTTGGAAGCTAGCGGATCCTACGAGCAGTACTTC.

The chain employs TRBV7-6 and TRBJ1-1, with D perhaps TRBD1 (5 bases). The V and J ends lost 1 base and 1 base respectively, with 10 bases between them. The CDR3 has 15 amino acids. Germline V gene lookup returns CDR1 SGHVS and CDR2 FNYEAQ. CDR3 coding DNA: TGTGCCAGCAGCTTAGTTGGGGGACGGAACACTGAAGCTTTCTTT. Amino acids: CASSLVGGRNTEAFF. The complete variable domain, with remaining parts taken from reference TRBV7-6 and TRBJ1-1, reads GAGVSQSPRYKVTKRGQDVALRCDPISGHVSLYWYRQALGQGPEFLTYFNYEAQQDKSGLPNDRFSAERPEGSISTLTIQRTEQRDSAMYRCASSLVGGRNTEAFFGQGTRLTVV.

This clone came up a few times. The J gene is TRBJ2-1, the V gene TRBV5-4; D could derive from TRBD1 or TRBD2 (5 bases each). This CDR3 has 15 residues. Germline assignment: CDR1 SGHNT and CDR2 YYREEE (reference sequence). Deletions cut 4 bases from V and 2 bases from J, with 13 bases between. CDR3 in amino acids: CASSPGTYTYNEQFF. The CDR3, as DNA: TGTGCCAGCAGCCCCGGGACGTACACCTACAATGAGCAGTTCTTC.

The chain joins TRBV5-1 to TRBJ2-7; TRBD1 matches at 11 bases. CDR1 and CDR2 from the germline V gene are SGHRS and YFSETQ. Germline trimming cut 2 bases from V and 7 bases from J; bases unmatched to any gene: 8. This CDR3 has 15 residues. CDR3 sequence: CASSLWTGGVGEQYF. CDR3 DNA sequence: TGCGCCAGCAGCTTATGGACAGGGGGCGTGGGGGAGCAGTACTTC.

There are a few counts of this clone. V and J are TRBV5-1 and TRBJ1-1; 7 nucleotides match TRBD1. The CDR3 loop spans 14 amino acids. V dropped 3 bases and J dropped 6; count of bases not matched to a gene: 8. Per the germline V gene, CDR1 is SGHRS and CDR2 is YFSETQ. CDR3 nucleotides: TGCGCCAGCAGCTGGACAGGCGGTGGAGCTGAAGCTTTCTTT. This gives the protein CASSWTGGGAEAFF.

The chain is built from TRBV7-2 and TRBJ1-2; no clear D. The length of the CDR3 is 14 residues. Trimming pared 2 bases from V and 4 bases from J, leaving 11 bases between. CDR1 is SGHTA and CDR2 is FQGNSA in the germline V gene. The CDR3 bases are TGTGCCAGCAGCTTAAGTCCAGGTACCTATGGCTACACCTTC. It yields the protein CASSLSPGTYGYTF.

To note about this clone: This CDR3 is also generated by other DNA sequences in the sample. The V call is TRBV6-6, the J call TRBJ2-7, with 10 positions matching TRBD1. Per germline, CDR1 MNHNY and CDR2 SVGAGI (reference sequence). J lost 4 bases, V lost 5 bases, and 5 bases had no gene match. There are 14 residues in the CDR3. The CDR3 DNA reads as TGTGCCAGCAGTCCCCGGACAGGGGGATACGAGCAGTACTTC. Encoded protein: CASSPRTGGYEQYF.

This clone was seen only a few times. The chain joins TRBV10-3 to TRBJ1-1; 7 bases are shared with TRBD1. The CDR3 totals 15 residues. V gave up 4 bases and J gave up 3 bases; unmatched junction bases: 8. Germline lookup yields CDR1 ENHRY and CDR2 SYGVKD. The CDR3 DNA is TGTGCCATCAGTGCCGTCAGTACAGGGGACACTGAAGCTTTCTTT. Encoded protein: CAISAVSTGDTEAFF.

This clone rates as medium-sized. V is TRBV5-1 and J is TRBJ2-3; weak D call: TRBD2 (5 bases). CDR3 size: 16 residues. Looked up from germline, CDR1 is SGHRS and CDR2 is YFSETQ. The germline V and J ends were trimmed by 6 bases and 3 bases, with 20 bases remaining between them. CDR3 sequence reads: CASTLVPAGGTDTQYF. The CDR3, as DNA: TGCGCCAGCACATTGGTACCGGCGGGCGGAACAGATACGCAGTATTTT. Variable domain in full (rest from reference TRBV5-1 and TRBJ2-3): KAGVTQTPRYLIKTRGQQVTLSCSPISGHRSVSWYQQTPGQGLQFLFEYFSETQRNKGNFPGRFSGRQFSNSRSEMNVSTLELGDSALYLCASTLVPAGGTDTQYFGPGTRLTVL.

V usage is TRBV6-5 and J usage is TRBJ2-7; TRBD2 matches at 11 bases. V gave up 4 bases and J gave up 0 bases; unmatched junction bases: 5. The V gene's germline CDR1 is MNHEY and CDR2 SVGAGI. The CDR3 is 16 amino acids. The CDR3 DNA reads TGTGCCAGCAGTTCCCCTAGCGGGAGGTTCTCCTACGAGCAGTACTTC. Translating it yields CASSSPSGRFSYEQYF.

J is TRBJ1-2 and V is TRBV5-4, with D unclear. Germline CDR1 and CDR2: SGHNT and YYREEE (reference sequence). This CDR3 spans 14 amino acids. V lost 4 bases and J 4 bases, leaving 14 bases between the germline ends. CDR3 protein: CASSPGLGSYGYTF. The CDR3 bases are TGTGCCAGCAGCCCGGGGTTGGGGAGCTATGGCTACACCTTC. Filled out from reference TRBV5-4 and TRBJ1-2, the complete variable domain reads ETGVTQSPTHLIKTRGQQVTLRCSSQSGHNTVSWYQQALGQGPQFIFQYYREEENGRGNFPPRFSGLQFPNYSSELNVNALELDDSALYLCASSPGLGSYGYTFGSGTRLTVV.

This clone was seen a handful of times. The DNA for the CDR3 is TGTGCCAGCAGCTTAGGGAGCGGCGGGGGCTGGCAGCCCCAGCATTTT. Protein: CASSLGSGGGWQPQHF. This sequence joins TRBV7-9 and TRBJ1-5, with TRBD1 as a possible D gene (6 bases). There are 16 residues in the CDR3. Germline V CDR1 and CDR2: SEHNR, FQNEAQ (reference sequence). The ends were cut back, 1 base at V and 7 bases at J, with 17 bases in the middle.

V gene TRBV7-9 combines with J gene TRBJ1-4; 8 bases fit TRBD1. Germline V gives CDR1 SEHNR, CDR2 FQNEAQ (reference sequence). This CDR3 comprises 17 residues. With V trimmed by 0 bases and J by 8 bases, 11 bases remained unmatched. Written as DNA, the CDR3 is TGTGCCAGCAGCTTAGCGAATAGCGGACAGGGTAACGAAAAACTGTTTTTT. As protein: CASSLANSGQGNEKLFF.